These 9 T cell receptor beta chains were sequenced from one sample in a study of T cells in Graves' hyperthyroidism and ophthalmopathy (dated by TCRdb to between 2019 and 2020). The library was made by multiplex PCR. TCRdb names Illumina HiSeq 2000 as the instrument used. The TCR beta CDR3 regions were amplified from RNA transcripts. The TCR CDR3 was subjected to a first round of RT-PCR using the HTBI primer set and the Qiagen OneStep RT-PCR kit. Starting from the raw public reads, TCRdb applied fastp trimming at Q25, assembled clones with MiXCR and retained in-frame beta chains. Merged by CDR3 protein, the rows form single entries marked with the most common genes and DNA. In this sample the table shows around 180,000 distinct CDR3 sequences, over 15% of which occur a single time. The top ten clonotypes cover under 35% of the sample. Sequenced sample: blood. The receptors here all came from a woman aged 45-65 years with Graves' hyperthyroidism.

In its sample, this clonotype was seen a few times. The V gene is TRBV9, the J gene TRBJ2-3; D is possibly TRBD1 or TRBD2 (7 bases each). The CDR3 totals 17 residues. V shed 4 bases and J shed 8 bases, with 26 bases lying between them. Germline V lookup: CDR1 SGDLS, CDR2 YYNGEE. The DNA of the CDR3 is TGTGCCAGCAGCCCCAGGGGGGAGCGGGGCTCGAGGCGTACGCAGTATTTT. Translating it yields CASSPRGERGSRRTQYF.

As to this clonotype: This may be a read error: a much more frequent sequence differs by one nucleotide. The chain employs TRBV9 and TRBJ2-1; 9 nucleotides match TRBD1. Losses at the gene ends were 3 bases for V and 4 bases for J; bases not matched to a gene: 8. Germline V gives CDR1 SGDLS, CDR2 YYNGEE. CDR3 length: 16 residues. The CDR3 DNA is TGTGCCAGCAGCGAATGGACAGGGGATTATTACAATGAGCAGTTCTTC. As protein: CASSEWTGDYYNEQFF.

This clonotype has just a few counts. Since a much larger clone is just one base distant, this may be a read error. V and J are TRBV6-5 and TRBJ1-1; no definite D call. V was trimmed by 0 bases and J by 3 bases, leaving 5 bases between them. The CDR3 has 13 residues. Germline loops: CDR1 MNHEY, CDR2 SVGAGI. The CDR3 sequence: CASSYSTDTEAFF. CDR3 nucleotides: TGTGCCAGCAGTTACTCTACGGACACTGAAGCTTTCTTT.

The chain couples TRBV6-1 to TRBJ1-5; D is uncertain. This CDR3 has 15 amino acids. V lost 6 bases, J lost 4 bases, and 16 bases lay in between. Germline V CDR1 and CDR2: MNHNS, SASEGT. The CDR3 DNA reads as TGTGCCAGCAGACTCATGGGGAACGAGAATCAGCCCCAGCATTTT. Its translation: CASRLMGNENQPQHF.

This clonotype has at least ten counts. DNA of the CDR3: TGTGCCAGCAGCGTAGGCGGGTCCCAAGAGACCCAGTACTTC. Translated: CASSVGGSQETQYF. The rearrangement links TRBV9 to TRBJ2-5, with D perhaps TRBD2 (5 bases). This CDR3 spans 14 amino acids. Per the germline V gene, CDR1 is SGDLS and CDR2 is YYNGEE. Trimming removed 0 bases at V and 1 base at J, with 7 bases between.

The sample holds many counts of this clonotype. This chain connects TRBV6-1 to TRBJ1-1, with a weak D call TRBD1 (5 bases). In germline, CDR1 is MNHNS, CDR2 SASEGT. The CDR3 totals 19 residues. Trimming removed 5 bases at V and 0 bases at J, with 25 bases between. Here the CDR3 reads CASSKGKQDMRRMNTEAFF. The DNA for the CDR3 is TGTGCCAGCAGTAAGGGCAAACAGGACATGCGGCGCATGAACACTGAAGCTTTCTTT.

This clonotype was detected many times. The gene calls are TRBV6-2 or TRBV6-3 and TRBJ2-5; the D gene is possibly TRBD2 (6 bases). The length of the CDR3 is 16 residues. The germline V gene encodes CDR1 MNHEY and CDR2 SVGEGT. V shed 3 bases and J shed 0 bases, with 14 bases lying between them. The CDR3 reads CASSYGPGDYQETQYF. The CDR3 DNA reads as TGTGCCAGCAGTTATGGCCCGGGGGACTACCAAGAGACCCAGTACTTC.

There are many counts of this clonotype. V and J are TRBV7-2 and TRBJ2-7; 7 positions agree with TRBD1. After removal of 5 bases from V and 6 bases from J, the junction contained 10 bases not matched to a gene. The CDR3 runs to 14 residues. CDR1 is SGHTA, CDR2 FQGNSA, per germline. The CDR3 sequence is CASSRGPDRAEQYF. The CDR3 bases are TGTGCCAGCAGCCGAGGGCCCGACAGGGCCGAGCAGTACTTC. The full variable domain, with the rest looked up from reference TRBV7-2 and TRBJ2-7, is GAGVSQSPSNKVTEKGKDVELRCDPISGHTALYWYRQSLGQGLEFLIYFQGNSAPDKSGLPSDRFSAERTGGSVSTLTIQRTQQEDSAVYLCASSRGPDRAEQYFGPGTRLTVT.

This rearrangement joins TRBV10-3 to TRBJ2-7; TRBD2 matches at 7 bases. The J segment lost 9 bases and the V segment lost 10 bases, leaving 18 bases of the junction unmatched. The CDR3 length is 14 residues. CDR1 is ENHRY, CDR2 SYGVKD, per germline. The CDR3 reads CATSGGWGAPGQYF. DNA of the CDR3: TGTGCCACATCGGGGGGTTGGGGAGCCCCCGGGCAGTACTTC.